Presented here are 27 T cell receptor beta chains from one specimen sequenced in a study of OX40 agonist ivuxolimab in advanced cancers. Here immunoSEQ multiplex PCR was the method, and the copy in TCRdb shows in-frame clones only, minus some. This sample has about 9,700 clones, with just over 75% found just once. This specimen was CD4+ or CD8+ T cells sorted from blood, taken in a trial of the OX40 agonist ivuxolimab. The receptors stem from an adult with an advanced solid tumor such as melanoma, head and neck, liver or kidney cancer.

This clone was observed a handful of times. The gene calls are TRBV7-2 and TRBJ2-1; TRBD2 agrees at 10 bases. The junction had 9 bases not matched to a gene; V was cut back by 5 bases and J by 8 bases. CDR1 SGHTA and CDR2 FQGNSA come from the germline V gene. The CDR3 extends over 15 amino acids. The CDR3 DNA reads TGTGCCAGCAGCCTTATAGCGGGAGGACTGGATGAGCAGTTCTTC. Its translation: CASSLIAGGLDEQFF.

The V gene is TRBV9, the J gene TRBJ2-3; D may be TRBD1 (6 bases). Germline loops: CDR1 SGDLS, CDR2 YYNGEE. There are 16 residues in the CDR3. V was trimmed by 3 bases and J by 0 bases, leaving 14 bases between them. The CDR3 coding sequence is TGTGCCAGCAGCGCCTTGACAGGACCTAGCACAGATACGCAGTATTTT. This encodes CASSALTGPSTDTQYF.

The J gene is TRBJ2-7, the V gene TRBV7-2; D is unclear. There are 13 residues in the CDR3. Trimming removed 5 bases from V and 2 bases from J, with 10 bases in between. The V gene's germline CDR1 is SGHTA and CDR2 FQGNSA. The CDR3 is CASSPGPTYEQYF. DNA of the CDR3: TGTGCCAGCAGCCCGGGTCCAACCTACGAGCAGTACTTC.

The V and J genes are TRBV7-2 and TRBJ2-1; 9 positions match TRBD1. The V segment lost 5 bases and the J segment 7 bases; nucleotides outside the gene matches: 3. From germline, CDR1 is SGHTA and CDR2 FQGNSA. The CDR3 is 13 residues long. CDR3 in DNA: TGTGCCAGCAGCCCTGGACAGGGGAATGAGCAGTTCTTC. Translating it yields CASSPGQGNEQFF.

The chain employs TRBV27 and TRBJ1-1; D not certain. The CDR3 length is 13 residues. Trimming took off 3 bases at V and 1 base at J, with 6 bases between the two ends. Germline lookup yields CDR1 MNHEY and CDR2 SMNVEV (reference sequence). The CDR3 here is CASSLAGNTEAFF. Written as DNA, the CDR3 is TGTGCCAGCAGTTTGGCAGGGAACACTGAAGCTTTCTTT.

The rearrangement joins TRBV11-3 to TRBJ2-1; 7 bases are shared with TRBD1. Per the germline V gene, CDR1 is SGHNT and CDR2 is YENEEA. The CDR3 consists of 18 residues. Unmatched junction bases numbered 11, after V lost 1 base and J lost 2 bases. The CDR3 DNA follows: TGTGCCAGCAGCTTAGCGGCCAGGGGGACCATAGCCTACAATGAGCAGTTCTTC. This sequence encodes CASSLAARGTIAYNEQFF.

V gene TRBV28 combines with J gene TRBJ2-7; D gene ambiguous. This CDR3 spans 11 amino acids. From germline, CDR1 is MDHEN and CDR2 SYDVKM. The V gene lost 3 bases and the J gene lost 3 bases, with 3 bases spanning the gap. CDR3 in amino acids: CASSLVYEQYF. CDR3 bases: TGTGCCAGCAGTTTGGTCTACGAGCAGTACTTC.

The V and J genes are TRBV28 and TRBJ1-5, with 7 nucleotides matching TRBD1. Germline-derived CDR1 and CDR2 are MDHEN and SYDVKM. The CDR3 runs to 14 residues. Trimming removed 5 bases from V and 3 bases from J; junction bases left unmatched: 4. The DNA of the CDR3 is TGTGCCAGCAGTACCGACAGGGTCAATCAGCCCCAGCATTTT. Translation gives CASSTDRVNQPQHF.

A few counts support this clone. The gene calls are TRBV6-6 and TRBJ2-3, with D hard to call. The CDR3 consists of 15 residues. Germline assignment: CDR1 MNHNY and CDR2 SVGAGI (reference sequence). V was shortened by 5 bases and J by 4 bases, with 16 bases between the two germline ends. As DNA, the CDR3 is TGTGCCAGCAGTACCTACTCAAGTGGCCCAGATACGCAGTATTTT. Its protein is CASSTYSSGPDTQYF.

J is TRBJ2-1 and V is TRBV7-9; D ambiguous. The CDR3 covers 12 residues. The ends were cut back, 6 bases at V and 9 bases at J, with 12 bases in the middle. Germline CDR1 reads SEHNR; CDR2 reads FQNEAQ (reference sequence). The CDR3 here is CASRPSAAEQFF. Here the CDR3 DNA reads TGTGCCAGCAGGCCCTCGGCCGCTGAGCAGTTCTTC. The variable domain in full, completed from reference TRBV7-9 and TRBJ2-1, reads DTGVSQNPRHKITKRGQNVTFRCDPISEHNRLYWYRQTLGQGPEFLTYFQNEAQLEKSRLLSDRFSAERPKGSFSTLEIQRTEQGDSAMYLCASRPSAAEQFFGPGTRLTVL.

The rearrangement links TRBV5-6 to TRBJ2-7; D unresolved. Germline CDR1 reads SGHDT; CDR2 reads YYEEEE. This CDR3 comprises 13 residues. Trimming took 3 bases from V and 1 from J, leaving 8 bases between them. CDR3 protein: CASSSGRSYEQYF. CDR3 DNA sequence: TGTGCCAGCAGCTCCGGACGGTCCTACGAGCAGTACTTC.

This clone was observed a handful of times. This rearrangement joins TRBV7-9 to TRBJ2-7; 7 nucleotides match TRBD1. The CDR3 totals 13 residues. Germline CDR1 and CDR2: SEHNR and FQNEAQ (reference sequence). Trimming at V came to 6 bases and at J to 4 bases, leaving 6 bases not matched to a gene. The CDR3 loop is CASSDRVGYEQYF. DNA for the CDR3: TGTGCCAGCAGTGACAGGGTAGGGTACGAGCAGTACTTC. The whole variable domain, remainder taken from reference TRBV7-9 and TRBJ2-7, is DTGVSQNPRHKITKRGQNVTFRCDPISEHNRLYWYRQTLGQGPEFLTYFQNEAQLEKSRLLSDRFSAERPKGSFSTLEIQRTEQGDSAMYLCASSDRVGYEQYFGPGTRLTVT.

The CDR3: CASRELAGVNNEQFF. DNA of the CDR3: TGTGCCAGTAGGGAACTAGCGGGAGTGAACAATGAGCAGTTCTTC. The V call is TRBV19, the J call TRBJ2-1; TRBD2 matches 11 bases. The germline gives CDR1 LNHDA, CDR2 SQIVND (reference sequence). V shed 6 bases, J shed 5 bases, and the junction held 6 bases outside the gene matches. This CDR3 is 15 amino acids long.

Comment on this clone: A much larger clone is a single base away; this may be a read error. The chain carries TRBV13 and TRBJ1-1; possible D gene TRBD1, 5 bases. In germline, CDR1 is PRHDT, CDR2 FYEKMQ (reference sequence). The CDR3 consists of 17 residues. CDR3 bases: TGTGCCCGCAGCTTAGTGGTATGGGGGGGAGAGGGCACTGAAGCTTTCTTT. Its translation is CARSLVVWGGEGTEAFF.

V gene TRBV28 combines with J gene TRBJ1-2, with D possibly matching TRBD1 (5 bases). Germline CDR1 is MDHEN and CDR2 is SYDVKM. The CDR3 consists of 13 residues. Trimming stripped 5 bases from V and 8 bases from J, with 15 bases between. The CDR3 nucleotides are TGTGCCAGCAGTCCTACAGGAGGATGGGGCTACACCTTC. This encodes CASSPTGGWGYTF.

This clone is labeled as medium-sized (0.01 to 0.1%). The chain recombines TRBV10-2 with TRBJ2-7; D may be TRBD2 (6 bases). The germline V gene encodes CDR1 WSHSY and CDR2 SAAADI. The V gene lost 7 bases and the J gene lost 4 bases, with 11 bases spanning the gap. This CDR3 is built from 12 residues. CDR3 DNA: TGCGCCAGCACCGATAGCGGTTACGAGCAGTACTTC. This codes for CASTDSGYEQYF.

The chain couples TRBV4-1 to TRBJ1-1; tentative D call: TRBD1 (6 bases). The germline V gene has CDR1 MGHRA and CDR2 YSYEKL. Trimming took 1 base from V and 0 from J, leaving 12 bases between them. The CDR3 extends over 16 amino acids. The CDR3 reads CASSQVPGTMNTEAFF. The CDR3 DNA follows: TGCGCCAGCAGCCAAGTGCCCGGGACAATGAACACTGAAGCTTTCTTT.

This sequence joins TRBV29-1 and TRBJ2-1; 8 bases are a match to TRBD2. Germline V gene data show CDR1 as SQVTM and CDR2 as ANQGSEA. This CDR3 has 14 amino acids. V was clipped by 1 base and J by 9 bases; unmatched bases: 8. The CDR3 loop is CSVEGTGGPIEQFF. CDR3 nucleotides: TGCAGCGTTGAAGGGACGGGGGGGCCTATTGAGCAGTTCTTC.

V and J are TRBV9 and TRBJ2-7; the match to TRBD2 covers 12 bases. CDR1 SGDLS and CDR2 YYNGEE come from the germline V gene. Germline trimming cut 0 bases from V and 5 bases from J; bases unmatched to any gene: 6. There are 16 residues in the CDR3. For the CDR3, the DNA is TGTGCCAGCAGCGTAGGAACTAGCGGGAGGAGCAACGAGCAGTACTTC. It codes for CASSVGTSGRSNEQYF.

The V and J genes are TRBV7-2 and TRBJ1-3; TRBD1 aligns across 9 bases. Germline CDR1 SGHTA, CDR2 FQGNSA. The CDR3 has 16 residues. V was pared by 5 bases and J by 3 bases, with 8 bases of the junction left unmatched. The CDR3 is CASSKDPGQGGNTIYF. The DNA for the CDR3 is TGTGCCAGCAGCAAAGACCCGGGACAGGGTGGAAACACCATATATTTT.

The V gene is TRBV7-1, the J gene TRBJ2-6; D may be TRBD1 (5 bases). TRBV7-1 is identified as an open reading frame with a role that is uncertain. This CDR3 contains 15 residues. Deletions cut 4 bases from V and 0 bases from J, with 7 bases between. This CDR3 is CASSLDSSGANVLTF. The CDR3 region has the DNA TGTGCCAGCAGCTTAGACAGCTCTGGGGCCAACGTCCTGACTTTC.

The chain uses TRBV5-1 and TRBJ1-5, with D tentatively TRBD1 (6 bases). The V gene lost 0 bases and the J gene lost 2 bases, with 18 bases spanning the gap. Germline CDR1 and CDR2: SGHRS and YFSETQ. The CDR3 runs 18 residues. The CDR3 loop is CASSLARGAGKGNQPQHF. CDR3 DNA sequence: TGCGCCAGCAGCTTGGCAAGGGGGGCAGGGAAAGGCAATCAGCCCCAGCATTTT.

V is TRBV28 and J is TRBJ1-1; tentative D call: TRBD1 (6 bases). CDR1 is MDHEN and CDR2 is SYDVKM in the germline V gene. The CDR3 runs 13 residues. The V end lost 3 bases, the J end lost 5 bases, and 10 bases lay between the germline ends. In DNA, the CDR3 is TGTGCCAGCAGTTTCCTACAGGGAACTGAAGCTTTCTTT. Amino acids: CASSFLQGTEAFF.

V usage is TRBV28 and J usage is TRBJ2-1, with D perhaps TRBD1 or TRBD2 (5 bases each). This CDR3 region has 15 residues. Germline assignment: CDR1 MDHEN and CDR2 SYDVKM. V lost 9 bases to trimming and J lost 3 bases, with 18 bases between them. This CDR3 reads CASRSGTTIYNEQFF. The CDR3 DNA follows: TGTGCCAGTAGGAGTGGGACCACCATCTACAATGAGCAGTTCTTC. Supplemented by reference TRBV28 and TRBJ2-1, the full variable domain reads DVKVTQSSRYLVKRTGEKVFLECVQDMDHENMFWYRQDPGLGLRLIYFSYDVKMKEKGDIPEGYSVSREKKERFSLILESASTNQTSMYLCASRSGTTIYNEQFFGPGTRLTVL.

The rearrangement links TRBV19 to TRBJ2-7; 7 nucleotides match TRBD2. V shed 3 bases and J 4 bases; nucleotides not matched to a gene: 3. Germline CDR1 LNHDA, CDR2 SQIVND (reference sequence). The CDR3 contains 13 residues. The CDR3 coding sequence is TGTGCCAGTAGTATGGGGGGAGGGTACGAGCAGTACTTC. It translates to CASSMGGGYEQYF.

V usage is TRBV9 and J usage is TRBJ2-5; D may be TRBD2 (7 bases). V was cut by 0 bases and J by 7 bases, with 10 bases left in between. The CDR3 has 13 residues. Per the germline V gene, CDR1 is SGDLS and CDR2 is YYNGEE. The CDR3 sequence: CASSVGGGGTQYF. CDR3 nucleotides: TGTGCCAGCAGCGTAGGGGGAGGGGGGACCCAGTACTTC. The entire variable domain, with the rest obtained from reference TRBV9 and TRBJ2-5, is as follows: DSGVTQTPKHLITATGQRVTLRCSPRSGDLSVYWYQQSLDQGLQFLIQYYNGEERAKGNILERFSAQQFPDLHSELNLSSLELGDSALYFCASSVGGGGTQYFGPGTRLLVL.

This sequence joins TRBV19 and TRBJ1-5; unclear D gene. Germline loops: CDR1 LNHDA, CDR2 SQIVND (reference sequence). There are 15 residues in the CDR3. Trimming cost V 1 base and J 6 bases, with 13 bases left between them. The CDR3 spells CASSIGGNSRQPQHF. The CDR3 region has the DNA TGTGCCAGTAGTATAGGGGGAAACTCGCGTCAGCCCCAGCATTTT.